This record concerns one T cell receptor (beta chain) sequence. The data are from a study of CD8 T cells in Susac syndrome. The CDR3 consists of 13 residues. Between the trimmed V and J ends, which lost 5 bases and 3 bases, there was a span of 11 bases. In germline, CDR1 is LGHDT, CDR2 YNNKEL (reference sequence). The T cells that were sequenced for TCR beta were CD8+ and CD4+ cells from blood. Relapsing-remitting disease, either stable or active, was present in the treatment-naive patients who were the multiple sclerosis controls. TEMRA cells underwent FACS enrichment and CD8+ and CD4+ T cells underwent negative isolation. Random-hexamer reverse transcription was applied to 0.5 to 1 ug RNA. Across 54 Vbeta and 13 Jbeta, immunoSEQ multiplex PCR amplified TCR beta CDR3. Using its own MiXCR run on the immunoSEQ multiplex PCR reads, TCRdb lists one record per CDR3 protein. Among roughly 200,000 distinct CDR3 sequences listed, roughly 94% were seen once.

The sample comprised CD4+ T cells from PBMCs. This rearrangement joins TRBV3-1 to TRBJ2-7; D may be TRBD2 (6 bases). The sequence came from a human donor with multiple sclerosis. The CDR3, as DNA: TGTGCCAGCAGCTGGGACGGGGGCTACGAGCAGTACTTC. Its protein product is CASSWDGGYEQYF.